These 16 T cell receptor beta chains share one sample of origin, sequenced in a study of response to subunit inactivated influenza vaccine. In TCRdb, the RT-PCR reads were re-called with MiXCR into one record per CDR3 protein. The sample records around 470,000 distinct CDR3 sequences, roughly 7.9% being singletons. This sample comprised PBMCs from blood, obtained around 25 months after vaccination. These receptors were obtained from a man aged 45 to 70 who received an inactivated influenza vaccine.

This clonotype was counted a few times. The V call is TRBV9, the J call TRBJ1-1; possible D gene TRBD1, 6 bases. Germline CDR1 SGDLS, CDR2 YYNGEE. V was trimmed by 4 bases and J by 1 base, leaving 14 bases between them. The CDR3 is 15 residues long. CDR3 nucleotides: TGTGCCAGCAGCTCCCCGGACAGATGGAACACTGAAGCTTTCTTT. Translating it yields CASSSPDRWNTEAFF.

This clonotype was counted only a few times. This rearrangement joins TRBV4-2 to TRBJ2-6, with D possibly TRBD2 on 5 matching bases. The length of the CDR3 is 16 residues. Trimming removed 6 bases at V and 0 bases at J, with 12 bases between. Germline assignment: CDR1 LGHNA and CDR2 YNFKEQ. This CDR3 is CASSPRGSSGANVLTF. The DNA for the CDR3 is TGTGCCAGCAGTCCCAGAGGGTCCTCTGGGGCCAACGTCCTGACTTTC.

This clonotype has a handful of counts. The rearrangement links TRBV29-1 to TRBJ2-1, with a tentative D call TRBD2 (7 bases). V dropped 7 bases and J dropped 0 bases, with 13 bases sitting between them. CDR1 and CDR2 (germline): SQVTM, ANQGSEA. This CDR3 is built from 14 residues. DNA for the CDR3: TGCAGCGGGCTTCGGGGGGCCTCCTACAATGAGCAGTTCTTC. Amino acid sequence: CSGLRGASYNEQFF.

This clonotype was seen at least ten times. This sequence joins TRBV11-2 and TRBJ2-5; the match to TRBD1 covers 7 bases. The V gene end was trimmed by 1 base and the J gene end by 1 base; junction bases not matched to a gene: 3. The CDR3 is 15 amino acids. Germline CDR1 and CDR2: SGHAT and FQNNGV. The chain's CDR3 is CASSLVWTGQETQYF. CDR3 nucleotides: TGTGCCAGCAGCTTAGTCTGGACAGGCCAAGAGACCCAGTACTTC.

CDR3 protein: CASSDGLADYNEQFF. Here the CDR3 DNA reads TGTGCCAGCAGTGACGGACTAGCGGATTACAATGAGCAGTTCTTC. The V call is TRBV6-4, the J call TRBJ2-1; 10 bases align to TRBD2. The V and J ends lost 2 bases and 4 bases, in that order; junction bases with no gene match: 2. Germline V lookup: CDR1 MRHNA, CDR2 SNTAGT. There are 15 residues in the CDR3.

CDR3 DNA: TGTGCCAGCAGCATTGCCGGGAACTCTGGAAACACCATATATTTT. This codes for CASSIAGNSGNTIYF. The chain employs TRBV7-2 and TRBJ1-3; D is ambiguous. The CDR3 runs to 15 residues. The ends were cut back, 5 bases at V and 0 bases at J, with 11 bases in the middle. Germline values: CDR1 SGHTA, CDR2 FQGNSA. The variable domain in full, completed from reference TRBV7-2 and TRBJ1-3, reads GAGVSQSPSNKVTEKGKDVELRCDPISGHTALYWYRQSLGQGLEFLIYFQGNSAPDKSGLPSDRFSAERTGGSVSTLTIQRTQQEDSAVYLCASSIAGNSGNTIYFGEGSWLTVV.

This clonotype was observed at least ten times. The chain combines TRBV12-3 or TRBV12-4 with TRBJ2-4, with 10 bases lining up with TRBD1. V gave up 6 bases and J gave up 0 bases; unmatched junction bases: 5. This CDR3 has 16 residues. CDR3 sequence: CASRGQGLLAKNIQYF. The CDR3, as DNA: TGTGCCAGCAGGGGACAGGGGCTCCTAGCCAAAAACATTCAGTACTTC.

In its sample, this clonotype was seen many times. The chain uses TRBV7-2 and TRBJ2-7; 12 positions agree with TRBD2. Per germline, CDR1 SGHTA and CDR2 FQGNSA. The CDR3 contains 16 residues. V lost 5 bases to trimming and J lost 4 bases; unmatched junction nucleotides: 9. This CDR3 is CASSTPTSGGFYEQYF. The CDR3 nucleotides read TGTGCCAGCAGCACACCCACTAGCGGGGGGTTTTACGAGCAGTACTTC.

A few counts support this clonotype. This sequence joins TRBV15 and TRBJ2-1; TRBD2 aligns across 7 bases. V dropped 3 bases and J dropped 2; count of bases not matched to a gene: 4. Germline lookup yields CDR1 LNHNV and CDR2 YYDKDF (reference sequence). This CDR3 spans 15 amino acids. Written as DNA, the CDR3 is TGTGCCACCAGCAGTTTTCGGGGGGCCTACAATGAGCAGTTCTTC. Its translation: CATSSFRGAYNEQFF. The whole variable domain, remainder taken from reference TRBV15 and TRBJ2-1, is DAMVIQNPRYQVTQFGKPVTLSCSQTLNHNVMYWYQQKSSQAPKLLFHYYDKDFNNEADTPDNFQSRRPNTSFCFLDIRSPGLGDTAMYLCATSSFRGAYNEQFFGPGTRLTVL.

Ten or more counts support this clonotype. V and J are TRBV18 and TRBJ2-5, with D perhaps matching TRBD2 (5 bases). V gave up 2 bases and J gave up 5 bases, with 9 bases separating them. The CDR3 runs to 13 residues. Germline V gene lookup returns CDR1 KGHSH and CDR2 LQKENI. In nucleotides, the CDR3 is TGTGCCAGCTCACCAGCGGGTCCGGAGACCCAGTACTTC. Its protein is CASSPAGPETQYF.

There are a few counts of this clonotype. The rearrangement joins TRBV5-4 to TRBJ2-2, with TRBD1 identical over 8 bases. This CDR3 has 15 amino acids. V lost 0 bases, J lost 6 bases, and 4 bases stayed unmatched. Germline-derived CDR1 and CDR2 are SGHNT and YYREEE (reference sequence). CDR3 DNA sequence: TGTGCCAGCAGCTTGGTACTCAGGGGGCCCGGGGAGCTGTTTTTT. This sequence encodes CASSLVLRGPGELFF. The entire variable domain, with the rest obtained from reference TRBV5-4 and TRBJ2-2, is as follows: ETGVTQSPTHLIKTRGQQVTLRCSSQSGHNTVSWYQQALGQGPQFIFQYYREEENGRGNFPPRFSGLQFPNYSSELNVNALELDDSALYLCASSLVLRGPGELFFGEGSRLTVL.

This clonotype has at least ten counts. The CDR3 reads CSVDGSTDTQYF. In DNA form, the CDR3 reads TGCAGCGTTGACGGGAGCACAGATACGCAGTATTTT. V gene TRBV29-1 combines with J gene TRBJ2-3; D is unresolved. Germline V gene lookup returns CDR1 SQVTM and CDR2 ANQGSEA. Deletions cut 3 bases from V and 0 bases from J, with 4 bases between. This CDR3 has 12 residues.

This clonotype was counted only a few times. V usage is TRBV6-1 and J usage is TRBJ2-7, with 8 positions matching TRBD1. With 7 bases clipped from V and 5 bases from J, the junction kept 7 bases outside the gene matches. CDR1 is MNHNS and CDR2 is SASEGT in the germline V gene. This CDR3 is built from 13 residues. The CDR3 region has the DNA TGTGCCAGCAAAGACAGGGGCAGACACGAGCAGTACTTC. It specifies CASKDRGRHEQYF.

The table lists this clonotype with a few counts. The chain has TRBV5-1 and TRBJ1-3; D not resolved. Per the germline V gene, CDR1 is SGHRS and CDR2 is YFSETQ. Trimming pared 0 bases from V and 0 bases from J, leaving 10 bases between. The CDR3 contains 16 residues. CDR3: CASSLGFGSSGNTIYF. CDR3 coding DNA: TGCGCCAGCAGCTTGGGGTTCGGAAGCTCTGGAAACACCATATATTTT.

CDR3 DNA sequence: TGTGCCAGCAGGCCAGGACTAGCGGGGGGGCTAAAGACCCAGTACTTC. Translating gives CASRPGLAGGLKTQYF. The chain employs TRBV28 and TRBJ2-5, with 15 bases identical to TRBD2. Per the germline V gene, CDR1 is MDHEN and CDR2 is SYDVKM. CDR3 length: 16 amino acids. The V gene end was trimmed by 6 bases and the J gene end by 6 bases; junction bases not matched to a gene: 8.

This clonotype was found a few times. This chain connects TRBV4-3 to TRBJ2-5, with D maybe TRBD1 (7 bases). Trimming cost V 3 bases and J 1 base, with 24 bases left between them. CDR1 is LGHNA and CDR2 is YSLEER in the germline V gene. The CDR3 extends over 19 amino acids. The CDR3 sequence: CASSHYPVGSGGIQETQYF. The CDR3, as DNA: TGCGCCAGCAGCCATTACCCCGTTGGGTCAGGGGGGATCCAAGAGACCCAGTACTTC.